This T cell receptor beta chain was found in a study of blood T cell repertoires in COVID-19 (dated by TCRdb to 2018 to 2021). Context from the whole study: The collaborator samples originated in the United States, Italy and Spain and spanned the acute and convalescent phases of COVID-19. The material from the prospective study consisted of cDNA or gDNA derived from T cells, B-cell-depleted T cells, or PBMCs. The dataset comprised deeply sampled blood TCRbeta repertoires from subjects exposed to, actively infected with, or recovered from COVID-19. The repertoires were made available in a free public database intended to serve as a resource for research on the immune response to SARS-CoV-2. The samples were drawn from two sources: the first 160 participants of the ongoing ImmuneRACE study, and 950 to 1,500 subjects contributed by 6 global collaborators. A de-identified subject ID, COVID-19 status, age in years and sex were almost always included in the sample metadata. HLA class I and class II types, where available, came from metadata supplied by the sample provider rather than from assay-based typing.

General study outcomes and caveats: Clinical and demographic metadata were provided uncurated, with the amount varying by source and participant.

TCRbeta CDR3 regions were amplified from genomic DNA using the immunoSEQ Assay, a bias-controlled multiplex PCR. Processing in the source paper ran as follows. Within the assay, amplification of reference gene primers was used to estimate how many nucleated cells each sample contained. Sequence reads were collapsed and filtered to measure the absolute abundance of every unique TCRbeta CDR3 rearrangement. For each sample, productive Simpson clonality was calculated by taking the square root of Simpson's diversity index across productive rearrangements. TCRdb carries this immuneACCESS record with in-frame sequences only. Its versions omit some clonotypes, under half of them owing to an unresolved V gene in the studies checked, with the rest unexplained. Clone size and V and J calls were adopted from that table, with D and trimming inferred from the DNA. The sample records hundreds of thousands of clones, 65% to 85% of which are singletons. Roughly 4.3% of the sample rests with the top ten.

In the prospective study, participants were roughly 18 to 100 years old, resided in 24 geographic areas of the United States, and were enrolled through a virtual design. In the prospective study, participants were assigned to cohorts based on the clinical history participants reported in a screening survey and a study questionnaire. In the prospective study, mobile phlebotomists collected whole blood, serum and a nasopharyngeal or oropharyngeal swab from each participant. Additional blood draws and questionnaires over an approximately two-month period could optionally be provided by prospective study participants. Prospective study blood samples were shipped either frozen or at room temperature before DNA extraction. From the cysteine through the phenylalanine, the CDR3 covers 11 amino acids. Only CDR3 DNA is held: 33 bases, read in frame from base 1. CDR1 and CDR2, per the germline V gene (reference sequence), are PRHDT and FYEKMQ. Trimmed from V: 6 bases; trimmed from J: 6 bases; junction bases lacking a gene match: 2.

As for this clone: The clone's antigen remains unknown. One base away there is no much larger clone; base qualities are not given.

The chain joins TRBV13 to TRBJ2-7; 7 bases in the middle match TRBD1. The source is a man younger than 40 with acute COVID-19. The sequenced material came from PBMCs or T cells enriched from blood (not recorded which). The CDR3: CASRNRGEQYF. The nucleotide sequence is TGTGCCAGCAGGAACAGGGGCGAGCAGTACTTC.